This T cell receptor beta chain originates from a study of T cells in women clearing cervical HPV infection. As to this clone: Its specificity is unknown. The read gets to within 3 residues of the CDR3 end, and the germline J gene fills in the rest.

The CDR3 has 16 residues. V dropped 0 bases and J dropped 0 bases, with 6 bases sitting between them. Study findings and constraints: CIN3+ cases had significantly higher TCR richness than controls; evenness did not differ.

Generated by immunoSEQ multiplex PCR, the TCRdb table keeps only in-frame clones and is missing some. With roughly 20,000 clones in the sample, the ten largest clones hold 5%. V usage is TRBV6-7 and J usage is TRBJ2-6; D ambiguous. Being an ORF, TRBV6-7 has a function that is uncertain. The sample comprised blood buffy coat. This TCR came from a woman aged 18 to 75 with a cervical HPV16 infection that either progressed to CIN3+ or cleared (not recorded which). The part of the CDR3 DNA that was read is TGTGCCAGCAGTTACTCAACAGTCTCTGGGGCCAACGTC. It translates to CASSYSTVSGANV. The whole CDR3 protein is CASSYSTVSGANVLTF.